This T cell receptor (beta chain) derives from a study of shared clonotypes between healthy human individuals. Overall study findings and caveats: Tissue TCR repertoires likely differ from these blood-only repertoires. Generation probabilities of non-shared clonotypes were lower (relative to those shared by all four donors).

The naive CD8 population came from CD45RO-negative cells selected for CCR7, without terminally differentiated effector memory CD45RA+ cells. Each sample came from a Caucasian adult donor living in Nashville, Tennessee. With regard to this clone: The antigen is unknown.

Germline CDR1 WNHNN, CDR2 SYGVQD (reference sequence). V was cut by 6 bases and J by 7 bases, with 31 bases left in between. This CDR3 comprises 19 residues. Sequencing used immunoSEQ multiplex PCR; TCRdb keeps in-frame clones, though not all of them. The sample lists around 1.9 million clones, about 92% occurring once. The sequencing sample was made of naive CD8+ T cells from PBMCs. This clonotype was obtained from a man younger than 35 in good health. Some clones in this sample may be carry-over from other donors' samples. This sequence joins TRBV10-1 and TRBJ1-5; the D gene is possibly TRBD1 (5 bases). For the CDR3, the DNA is TGCGCCAGCAGACAAGAGGGACCGCGCTTTCTAAGGGGAGAACAGCCCCAGCATTTT. Residues: CASRQEGPRFLRGEQPQHF.